Following are 18 T cell receptor beta chains from one sample sequenced in a study of blood T cell repertoires in COVID-19. Repertoires were generated with immunoSEQ multiplex PCR, while TCRdb's copy carries only in-frame clones and drops some. The repertoire holds about 140,000 clones, with around 85% as singletons. Sequencing was performed on peripheral blood. The receptors were gathered from a human donor in a cohort sampled during active COVID-19.

The V gene is TRBV5-6, the J gene TRBJ1-1; D unresolved. There are 15 residues in the CDR3. The V gene's germline CDR1 is SGHDT and CDR2 YYEEEE. V was clipped by 0 bases and J by 0 bases, with 9 bases between them. The DNA for the CDR3 is TGTGCCAGCAGCTTGGTTAGGGAGTTGAACACTGAAGCTTTCTTT. The encoded protein is CASSLVRELNTEAFF. Full variable domain (remainder filled in from reference TRBV5-6 and TRBJ1-1): DAGVTQSPTHLIKTRGQQVTLRCSPKSGHDTVSWYQQALGQGPQFIFQYYEEEERQRGNFPDRFSGHQFPNYSSELNVNALLLGDSALYLCASSLVRELNTEAFFGQGTRLTVV.

Of note for this clone: The junction differs from germline at one of its ends, possibly a read error. This sequence joins TRBV28 and TRBJ1-1; D call uncertain. The CDR3 has 9 amino acids. Germline CDR1 reads MDHEN; CDR2 reads SYDVKM. The CDR3 region has the DNA TGTGCCAGCGGGCGTTCCATGCTCTTT. It specifies CASGRSMLF.

CDR3 sequence (DNA): TGTGCCACCAGTGGCCCCCCCACGCGGCCTGCCGGGGAGCTGTTTTTT. Protein sequence: CATSGPPTRPAGELFF. The genes are TRBV24-1 and TRBJ2-2; D is unclear. The V end was cut by 5 bases, the J end by 6 bases, with 18 bases between. The CDR3 contains 16 residues. CDR1 is KGHDR and CDR2 is SFDVKD in the germline V gene.

V gene TRBV29-1 combines with J gene TRBJ2-7; the D gene is possibly TRBD2 (6 bases). V shed 1 base and J shed 7 bases, with 14 bases lying between them. CDR3 length: 13 amino acids. Germline V gene data show CDR1 as SQVTM and CDR2 as ANQGSEA. As DNA, the CDR3 is TGCAGCGTTGAAGGGGAGGCTGGGAGGGAGCAGTACTTC. It is translated as CSVEGEAGREQYF.

The chain couples TRBV6-7 to TRBJ2-7; 9 positions match TRBD2. TRBV6-7 is sorted into the ORF group, with uncertain function. The CDR3 sequence is 17 residues long. The trim removed 0 bases at V and 2 bases at J, leaving 8 bases unmatched. CDR3 residues: CASSYSPASGDAYEQYF. The CDR3 DNA follows: TGTGCCAGCAGTTACTCCCCGGCTAGCGGGGATGCCTACGAGCAGTACTTC.

The chain couples TRBV3-1 (or the pseudogene TRBV3-2) to TRBJ2-5, with a tentative D call TRBD2 (6 bases). Trimming took off 1 base at V and 0 bases at J, with 12 bases between the two ends. Per the germline V gene, CDR1 is LGHDT and CDR2 is YNNKEL (reference sequence). The CDR3 runs to 16 residues. CDR3 protein: CASSQVGSGHQETQYF. In DNA, the CDR3 is TGTGCCAGCAGCCAAGTGGGAAGCGGGCACCAAGAGACCCAGTACTTC.

This chain uses TRBV5-4 with TRBJ1-4; D might be TRBD1 (5 bases). This CDR3 has 15 amino acids. Trimming cost V 1 base and J 5 bases, with 12 bases left between them. Looked up from germline, CDR1 is SGHNT and CDR2 is YYREEE (reference sequence). In nucleotides, the CDR3 is TGTGCCAGCAGCTTGACAGGCGGATCAAATGAAAAACTGTTTTTT. Its protein product is CASSLTGGSNEKLFF.

The chain is built from TRBV28 and TRBJ2-6, with TRBD2 matching over 13 bases. This CDR3 comprises 18 residues. The trim removed 5 bases at V and 3 bases at J, leaving 7 bases unmatched. In germline, CDR1 is MDHEN, CDR2 SYDVKM. CDR3 residues: CASSTGLAGVGGANVLTF. CDR3 nucleotide sequence: TGTGCCAGCAGTACCGGACTAGCGGGAGTGGGTGGGGCCAACGTCCTGACTTTC.

This clone was observed once. V gene TRBV4-1 combines with J gene TRBJ2-2; 9 nucleotides line up with TRBD1. CDR1 and CDR2 from the germline V gene are MGHRA and YSYEKL. V lost 1 base and J lost 3; bases outside the gene matches: 12. This CDR3 has 19 amino acids. The CDR3, as DNA: TGCGCCAGCAGCCAAGTTTGGACAGGGGACAAGAAATACACCGGGGAGCTGTTTTTT. The encoded protein is CASSQVWTGDKKYTGELFF.

V usage is TRBV5-1 and J usage is TRBJ1-4; TRBD1 might be the D (6 bases). Germline V CDR1 and CDR2: SGHRS, YFSETQ. The V gene lost 4 bases and the J gene lost 8 bases, with 18 bases spanning the gap. This CDR3 has 15 residues. CDR3 nucleotide sequence: TGCGCCAGCAGCCCCGATCACAGGGCAGCCGAAAAACTGTTTTTT. It is translated as CASSPDHRAAEKLFF.

The chain employs TRBV19 and TRBJ2-2, with unresolved D. The V and J ends lost 0 bases and 4 bases respectively, with 9 bases between them. Per germline, CDR1 LNHDA and CDR2 SQIVND (reference sequence). CDR3 size: 15 residues. The CDR3 sequence: CASSIDGFSTGELFF. The CDR3 DNA follows: TGTGCCAGTAGTATAGATGGCTTCTCCACCGGGGAGCTGTTTTTT.

The chain links TRBV5-1 to TRBJ2-1, with 9 bases aligning to TRBD1. After removal of 3 bases from V and 10 bases from J, the junction contained 14 bases not matched to a gene. Germline V CDR1 and CDR2: SGHRS, YFSETQ. The CDR3 is 16 residues long. The CDR3 nucleotides are TGCGCCAGCAGCTCCCTCGGCGGGACAGGGCCAAGGGAGCAGTTCTTC. Protein: CASSSLGGTGPREQFF.

This clone was picked up one time. V and J are TRBV6-6 and TRBJ1-1; 8 bases map to TRBD1. Germline loops: CDR1 MNHNY, CDR2 SVGAGI (reference sequence). The V gene end was trimmed by 2 bases and the J gene end by 5 bases; junction bases not matched to a gene: 7. The CDR3 covers 15 residues. The CDR3 DNA sequence: TGTGCCAGCAGTTACGCAGGGGACAGGCCTACTGAAGCTTTCTTT. Protein sequence: CASSYAGDRPTEAFF.

V gene TRBV11-1 combines with J gene TRBJ2-7, with 7 positions matching TRBD2. CDR3 length: 14 residues. V trimming: 5 bases; J trimming: 6 bases; junction bases outside the gene matches: 10. The germline CDR1 and CDR2 sequences are SGHAT and FQDESV (reference sequence). This CDR3 reads CASSPGGDYSEQYF. The CDR3 DNA is TGTGCCAGCAGCCCCGGAGGGGACTATAGCGAGCAGTACTTC.

The chain couples TRBV5-6 to TRBJ1-1, with TRBD1 identical over 12 bases. Germline values: CDR1 SGHDT, CDR2 YYEEEE. Losses at the gene ends were 6 bases for V and 3 bases for J; bases not matched to a gene: 12. CDR3 length: 17 amino acids. CDR3 sequence: CASNRNGDRGPHTEAFF. The CDR3 nucleotides read TGTGCCAGCAACCGCAATGGGGACAGGGGGCCCCACACTGAAGCTTTCTTT.

About this clone itself: Other nucleotide sequences in the sample specify the same CDR3. V usage is TRBV19 and J usage is TRBJ1-1, with D maybe TRBD1 (5 bases). Germline V gene sequence: CDR1 LNHDA, CDR2 SQIVND (reference sequence). The CDR3 is 13 residues long. Trimming stripped 4 bases from V and 1 base from J, with 7 bases between. CDR3 sequence (DNA): TGTGCCAGTAGTACGACAGAGAACACTGAAGCTTTCTTT. It is translated as CASSTTENTEAFF.

The chain links TRBV30 to TRBJ2-7; D may be TRBD2 (5 bases). V lost 2 bases and J lost 3, with 8 bases in between. This CDR3 region has 12 residues. Germline V gene lookup returns CDR1 GTSNPN and CDR2 SVGIG (reference sequence). In nucleotides, the CDR3 is TGTGCCTGGAGTATCACTAGCTACGAGCAGTACTTC. Translating gives CAWSITSYEQYF.

The V call is TRBV25-1, the J call TRBJ2-7; TRBD2 agrees at 7 bases. This CDR3 is 14 amino acids long. Losses at the gene ends were 4 bases for V and 6 bases for J; bases not matched to a gene: 9. Germline V lookup: CDR1 MGHDK, CDR2 SYGVNS. The DNA of the CDR3 is TGTGCCAGCAGTGGAGATAGGACTAGTAGCGAGCAGTACTTC. The encoded protein is CASSGDRTSSEQYF.